One sample yielded the 12 T cell receptor beta chains listed below, sequenced in a study of blood T cell repertoires in COVID-19. Libraries were prepared by immunoSEQ multiplex PCR; TCRdb keeps only in-frame clonotypes and omits some of them. The sample has under 200,000 clones, approximately 86% seen once. The sequencing input was peripheral blood. The receptors were gathered from a man aged 18 to 29 with acute or convalescent COVID-19.

V usage is TRBV6-5 and J usage is TRBJ1-2; the match to TRBD1 covers 7 bases. V shed 7 bases, J shed 8 bases, and the junction held 7 bases outside the gene matches. Germline CDR1 reads MNHEY; CDR2 reads SVGAGI. The CDR3 sequence is 12 residues long. The CDR3 DNA follows: TGTGCCAGCACCCCCGACAGGGACGGCTACACCTTC. Its translation: CASTPDRDGYTF.

The rearrangement links TRBV6-5 to TRBJ1-4, with 10 bases identical to TRBD1. CDR1 MNHEY and CDR2 SVGAGI come from the germline V gene. This CDR3 spans 14 amino acids. J lost 7 bases, V lost 7 bases, and 6 bases had no gene match. CDR3 DNA sequence: TGTGCCAGCAAGACGGACAGGGGGGGTGAAAAACTGTTTTTT. This codes for CASKTDRGGEKLFF.

The rearrangement joins TRBV11-2 to TRBJ1-2, with D perhaps TRBD1 (5 bases). The CDR3 sequence is 15 residues long. The germline gives CDR1 SGHAT, CDR2 FQNNGV. V dropped 0 bases and J dropped 1 base, with 9 bases sitting between them. In nucleotides, the CDR3 is TGTGCCAGCAGCTTAGAGGGGGGGAGTAACTATGGCTACACCTTC. Its protein is CASSLEGGSNYGYTF. Using reference TRBV11-2 and TRBJ1-2 for the parts outside the CDR3, the full variable domain is EAGVAQSPRYKIIEKRQSVAFWCNPISGHATLYWYQQILGQGPKLLIQFQNNGVVDDSQLPKDRFSAERLKGVDSTLKIQPAKLEDSAVYLCASSLEGGSNYGYTFGSGTRLTVV.

The gene calls are TRBV4-1 and TRBJ1-3; D might be TRBD1 (5 bases). The V end was cut by 0 bases, the J end by 0 bases, with 15 bases between. The CDR3 is made up of 18 amino acids. The germline V gene encodes CDR1 MGHRA and CDR2 YSYEKL. This CDR3 is CASSQDLLQVYSGNTIYF. In DNA, the CDR3 is TGCGCCAGCAGCCAAGATCTACTACAGGTCTACTCTGGAAACACCATATATTTT.

The V call is TRBV4-2, the J call TRBJ2-3; 7 bases are a match to TRBD2. The CDR3 spans 16 residues. V was pared by 3 bases and J by 2 bases, with 8 bases of the junction left unmatched. Germline CDR1 reads LGHNA; CDR2 reads YNFKEQ. In DNA, the CDR3 is TGTGCCAGCAGCCATGTCGGACTAGGATCCACAGATACGCAGTATTTT. Translation gives CASSHVGLGSTDTQYF.

Comments on this clone: Its ends do not fully match the called genes, so a read error is possible. This chain links TRBV6-1 with TRBJ1-3, with D hard to call. This CDR3 region has 15 residues. The germline gives CDR1 MNHNS, CDR2 SASEGT. The CDR3 DNA reads TGTGCCAGCACTGAAGGGCCTGACTCTGGAAACACCATATATTTT. Protein product: CASTEGPDSGNTIYF.

This chain uses TRBV7-3 with TRBJ2-1, with TRBD1 identical over 10 bases. This CDR3 is built from 15 residues. Germline V gene sequence: CDR1 SGHTA, CDR2 FQGTGA. V shed 5 bases, J shed 7 bases, and the junction held 8 bases outside the gene matches. The CDR3 coding sequence is TGTGCCAGCAGCGAGGGACAGGGGTACAAAAATGAGCAGTTCTTC. Amino acids: CASSEGQGYKNEQFF.

The V and J genes are TRBV18 and TRBJ2-7; 7 bases are shared with TRBD1. This CDR3 contains 13 residues. The junction had 0 bases not matched to a gene; V was cut back by 3 bases and J by 1 base. Germline V gene lookup returns CDR1 KGHSH and CDR2 LQKENI. CDR3 sequence: CASSPGQSYEQYV. The CDR3 DNA reads as TGTGCCAGCTCACCGGGACAGTCCTACGAGCAGTACGTC.

The chain has TRBV5-4 and TRBJ2-6, with D possibly matching TRBD2 (6 bases). Germline V lookup: CDR1 SGHNT, CDR2 YYREEE (reference sequence). V was cut by 4 bases and J by 3 bases, with 11 bases left in between. The CDR3 is made up of 15 amino acids. The CDR3 spells CASSNRGNGANVLTF. The DNA for the CDR3 is TGTGCCAGCAGCAACCGGGGGAATGGGGCCAACGTCCTGACTTTC.

The CDR3 sequence: CASSLSAAGSFEQYF. The CDR3 DNA sequence: TGTGCCAGCAGCTTAAGCGCAGCGGGGAGCTTCGAGCAGTACTTC. V gene TRBV7-2 combines with J gene TRBJ2-7; 7 bases line up with TRBD2. Germline CDR1 SGHTA, CDR2 FQGNSA. J lost 6 bases, V lost 2 bases, and 10 bases had no gene match. CDR3 length: 15 amino acids. The whole variable domain, filled in from reference TRBV7-2 and TRBJ2-7, reads GAGVSQSPSNKVTEKGKDVELRCDPISGHTALYWYRQSLGQGLEFLIYFQGNSAPDKSGLPSDRFSAERTGGSVSTLTIQRTQQEDSAVYLCASSLSAAGSFEQYFGPGTRLTVT.

Note on this clone: This sample includes further DNA sequences coding for the same CDR3. This rearrangement joins TRBV11-2 to TRBJ2-5; D ambiguous. Trimming took 0 bases from V and 5 from J, leaving 4 bases between them. The CDR3 consists of 12 residues. Germline values: CDR1 SGHAT, CDR2 FQNNGV. The CDR3: CASSLDRETQYF. CDR3 in DNA: TGTGCCAGCAGCTTAGATCGGGAGACCCAGTACTTC.

This rearrangement joins TRBV30 to TRBJ2-5, with TRBD2 as a possible D gene (5 bases). The V end lost 0 bases, the J end lost 3 bases, and 5 bases lay between the germline ends. Germline CDR1 GTSNPN, CDR2 SVGIG (reference sequence). CDR3 size: 12 residues. In DNA form, the CDR3 reads TGTGCCTGGAGTGTCGGGAAAGAGACCCAGTACTTC. Its translation is CAWSVGKETQYF.